The sequence of this T cell receptor beta chain was determined in a study of T cells in Graves' hyperthyroidism and ophthalmopathy. General study points: Ophthalmopathy could be told apart from stable hyperthyroidism with a 13 V-J model.

Germline V lookup: CDR1 SGHTA, CDR2 FQGNSA. The ends lost 2 bases at V and 4 bases at J; junction bases unmatched: 6. The length of the CDR3 is 15 residues. TCR beta CDR3 region amplification was performed from RNA transcripts. HTBI primers were the set used in a first-round RT-PCR of the TCR CDR3. TCRdb redid the calling of the multiplex PCR reads with MiXCR, one entry per CDR3 protein. The sample includes roughly 360,000 distinct CDR3 sequences, less than 15% of them seen just once. Hyperthyroidism was newly diagnosed in patients aged 18 to 65 (duration under 2 months). Exclusion of patients followed from uncontrolled infection, other autoimmune disease, pregnancy or lactation. Remarks on this clonotype: Its antigen is unknown.

The chain combines TRBV7-2 with TRBJ2-7, with TRBD2 identical over 9 bases. Specimen: blood. The receptor was derived from a man aged 30 to 39 with Graves' hyperthyroidism that later progressed to Graves' ophthalmopathy. Here the CDR3 reads CASSLTGLAKYEQYF. The CDR3 DNA follows: TGTGCCAGCAGCTTAACGGGACTAGCTAAGTACGAGCAGTACTTC.